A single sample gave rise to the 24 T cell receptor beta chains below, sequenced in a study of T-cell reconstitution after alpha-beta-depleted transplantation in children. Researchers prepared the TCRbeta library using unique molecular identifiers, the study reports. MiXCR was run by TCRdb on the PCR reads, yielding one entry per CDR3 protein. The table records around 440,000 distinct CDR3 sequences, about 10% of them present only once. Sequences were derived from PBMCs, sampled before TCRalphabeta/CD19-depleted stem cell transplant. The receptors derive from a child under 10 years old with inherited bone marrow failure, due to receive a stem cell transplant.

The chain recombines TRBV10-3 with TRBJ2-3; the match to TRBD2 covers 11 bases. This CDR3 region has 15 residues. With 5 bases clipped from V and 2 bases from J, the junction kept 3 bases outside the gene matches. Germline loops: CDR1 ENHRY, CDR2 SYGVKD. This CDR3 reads CAISTSGSFTDTQYF. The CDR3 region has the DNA TGTGCCATCAGTACTAGCGGGAGTTTCACAGATACGCAGTATTTT.

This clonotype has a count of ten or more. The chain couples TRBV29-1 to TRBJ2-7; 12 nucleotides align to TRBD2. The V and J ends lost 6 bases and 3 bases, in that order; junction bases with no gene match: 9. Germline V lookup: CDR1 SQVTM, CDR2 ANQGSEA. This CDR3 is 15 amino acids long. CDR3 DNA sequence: TGCAGCGTCGCTCCCCGACTAGCGGGGGTCTACGAGCAGTACTTC. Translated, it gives CSVAPRLAGVYEQYF.

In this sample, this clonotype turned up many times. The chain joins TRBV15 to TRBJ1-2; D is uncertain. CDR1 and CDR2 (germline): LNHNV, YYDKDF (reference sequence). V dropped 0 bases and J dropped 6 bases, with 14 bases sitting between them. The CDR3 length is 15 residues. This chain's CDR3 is CATSRDFAGAHGYTF. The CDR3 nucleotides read TGTGCCACCAGCAGAGATTTTGCGGGCGCCCATGGCTACACCTTC.

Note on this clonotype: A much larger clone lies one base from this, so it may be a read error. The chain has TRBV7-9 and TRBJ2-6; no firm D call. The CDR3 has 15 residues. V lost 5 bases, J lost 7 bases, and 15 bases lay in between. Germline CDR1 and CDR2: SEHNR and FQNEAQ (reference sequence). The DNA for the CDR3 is TGTGCCAGCAGCCGCAGCGCCGGCGTCGCCAACGTCCTGACTTTC. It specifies CASSRSAGVANVLTF.

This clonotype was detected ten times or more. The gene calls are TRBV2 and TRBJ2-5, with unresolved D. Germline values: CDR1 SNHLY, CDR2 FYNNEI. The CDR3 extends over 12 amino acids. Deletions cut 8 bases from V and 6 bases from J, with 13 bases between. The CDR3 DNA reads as TGTGCCAGCGGGCAGGAAGGACAGACCCAGTACTTC. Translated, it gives CASGQEGQTQYF. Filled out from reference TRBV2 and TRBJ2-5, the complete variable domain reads EPEVTQTPSHQVTQMGQEVILRCVPISNHLYFYWYRQILGQKVEFLVSFYNNEISEKSEIFDDQFSVERPDGSNFTLKIRSTKLEDSAMYFCASGQEGQTQYFGPGTRLLVL.

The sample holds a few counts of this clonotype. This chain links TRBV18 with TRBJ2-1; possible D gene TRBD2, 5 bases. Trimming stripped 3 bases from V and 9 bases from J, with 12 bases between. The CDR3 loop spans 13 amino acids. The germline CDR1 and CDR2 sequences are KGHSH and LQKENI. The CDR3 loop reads CASSPLPGSEQFF. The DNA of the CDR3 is TGTGCCAGCTCACCTCTCCCGGGGTCTGAGCAGTTCTTC. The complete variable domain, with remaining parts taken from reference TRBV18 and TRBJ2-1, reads NAGVMQNPRHLVRRRGQEARLRCSPMKGHSHVYWYRQLPEEGLKFMVYLQKENIIDESGMPKERFSAEFPKEGPSILRIQQVVRGDSAAYFCASSPLPGSEQFFGPGTRLTVL.

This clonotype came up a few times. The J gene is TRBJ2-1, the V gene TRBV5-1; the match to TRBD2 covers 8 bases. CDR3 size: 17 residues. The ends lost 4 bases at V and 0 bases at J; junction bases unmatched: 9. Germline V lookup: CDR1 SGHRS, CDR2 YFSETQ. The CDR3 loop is CASSASETSDSYNEQFF. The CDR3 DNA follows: TGCGCCAGCAGCGCCTCCGAGACTAGCGACTCCTACAATGAGCAGTTCTTC.

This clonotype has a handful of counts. The CDR3 is CASSFGTGGGYTF. The CDR3 coding sequence is TGTGCCAGCAGTTTCGGGACAGGGGGCGGCTACACCTTC. The chain joins TRBV6-5 to TRBJ1-2, with 12 bases that match TRBD1. This CDR3 has 13 amino acids. V gave up 4 bases and J gave up 8 bases; unmatched junction bases: 2. Germline CDR1 MNHEY, CDR2 SVGAGI.

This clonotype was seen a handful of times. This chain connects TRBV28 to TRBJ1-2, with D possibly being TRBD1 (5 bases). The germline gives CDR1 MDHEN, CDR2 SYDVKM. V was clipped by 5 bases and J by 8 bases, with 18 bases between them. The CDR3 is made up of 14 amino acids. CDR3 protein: CASSRYQQGQGYTF. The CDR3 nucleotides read TGTGCCAGCAGTCGTTATCAGCAGGGCCAAGGCTACACCTTC.

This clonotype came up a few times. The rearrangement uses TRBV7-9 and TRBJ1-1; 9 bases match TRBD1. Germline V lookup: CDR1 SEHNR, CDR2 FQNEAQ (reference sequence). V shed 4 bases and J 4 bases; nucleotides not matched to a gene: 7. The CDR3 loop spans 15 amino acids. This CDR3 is CASSSNRGRITEAFF. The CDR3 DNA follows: TGTGCCAGCAGCTCCAACAGGGGGCGAATCACTGAAGCTTTCTTT.

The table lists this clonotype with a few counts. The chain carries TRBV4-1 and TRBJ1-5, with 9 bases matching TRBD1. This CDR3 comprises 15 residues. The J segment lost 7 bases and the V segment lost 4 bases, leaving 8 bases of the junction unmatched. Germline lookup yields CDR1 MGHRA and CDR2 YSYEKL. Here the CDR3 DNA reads TGCGCCAGCAGCCCCCGAGGGACAGGGCTCCAGCCCCAGCATTTT. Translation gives CASSPRGTGLQPQHF.

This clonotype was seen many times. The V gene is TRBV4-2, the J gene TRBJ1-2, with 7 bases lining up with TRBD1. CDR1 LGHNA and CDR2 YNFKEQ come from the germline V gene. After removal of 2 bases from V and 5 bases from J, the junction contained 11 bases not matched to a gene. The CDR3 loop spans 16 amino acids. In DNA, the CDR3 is TGTGCCAGCAGCCAAATCACCGGACAGGACGATTATGGCTACACCTTC. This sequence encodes CASSQITGQDDYGYTF.

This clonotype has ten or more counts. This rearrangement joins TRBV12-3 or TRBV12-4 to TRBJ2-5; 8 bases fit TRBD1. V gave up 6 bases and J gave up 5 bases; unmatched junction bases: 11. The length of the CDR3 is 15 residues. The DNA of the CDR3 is TGTGCCAGCAGACCAAGGACAGGGCGAGGGGAGACCCAGTACTTC. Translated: CASRPRTGRGETQYF.

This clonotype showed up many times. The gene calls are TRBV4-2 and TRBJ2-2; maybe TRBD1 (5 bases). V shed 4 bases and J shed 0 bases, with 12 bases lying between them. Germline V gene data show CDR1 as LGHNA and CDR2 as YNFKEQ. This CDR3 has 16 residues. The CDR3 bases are TGTGCCAGCAGCCGATCCAGGGCTTCGAACACCGGGGAGCTGTTTTTT. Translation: CASSRSRASNTGELFF.

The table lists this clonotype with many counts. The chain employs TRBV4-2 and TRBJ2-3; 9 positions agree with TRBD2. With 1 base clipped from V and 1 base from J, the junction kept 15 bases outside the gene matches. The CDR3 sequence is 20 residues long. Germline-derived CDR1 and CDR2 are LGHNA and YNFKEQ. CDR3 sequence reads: CASSQVPQREVVVGTDTQYF. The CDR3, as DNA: TGTGCCAGCAGCCAAGTCCCCCAGCGGGAGGTGGTCGTCGGCACAGATACGCAGTATTTT.

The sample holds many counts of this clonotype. This CDR3 is CASTISRDPMNNEQFF. The CDR3 coding sequence is TGCGCCAGCACTATTTCCCGGGACCCTATGAACAATGAGCAGTTCTTC. The chain uses TRBV4-1 and TRBJ2-1; D possibly matches TRBD1 or TRBD2 (5 bases each). Looked up from germline, CDR1 is MGHRA and CDR2 is YSYEKL. V lost 7 bases and J lost 5, with 21 bases in between. The CDR3 contains 16 residues.

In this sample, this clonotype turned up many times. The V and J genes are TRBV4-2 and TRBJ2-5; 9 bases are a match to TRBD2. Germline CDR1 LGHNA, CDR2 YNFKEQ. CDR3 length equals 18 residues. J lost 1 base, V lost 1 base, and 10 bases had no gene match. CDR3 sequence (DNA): TGTGCCAGCAGCCAAGTCCAATCGAGCGGGAGGCCCCAAGAGACCCAGTACTTC. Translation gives CASSQVQSSGRPQETQYF.

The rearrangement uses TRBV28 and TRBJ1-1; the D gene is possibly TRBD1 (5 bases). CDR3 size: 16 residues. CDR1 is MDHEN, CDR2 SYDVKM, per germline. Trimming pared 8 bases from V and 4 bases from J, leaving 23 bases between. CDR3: CASGFRGWGTGTEAFF. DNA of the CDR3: TGTGCCAGCGGGTTTCGGGGGTGGGGGACGGGCACTGAAGCTTTCTTT.

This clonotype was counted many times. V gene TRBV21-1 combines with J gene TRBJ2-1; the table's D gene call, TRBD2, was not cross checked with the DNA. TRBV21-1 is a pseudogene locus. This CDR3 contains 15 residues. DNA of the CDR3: TGTGCCAGCAGCGCCCGGGACTCTTCCTACAATGAGCAGTTCTTC. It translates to CASSARDSSYNEQFF.

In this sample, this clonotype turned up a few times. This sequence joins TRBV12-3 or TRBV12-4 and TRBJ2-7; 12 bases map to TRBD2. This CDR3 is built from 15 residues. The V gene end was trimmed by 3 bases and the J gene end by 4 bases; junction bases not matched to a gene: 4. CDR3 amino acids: CASSFRTSGEYEQYF. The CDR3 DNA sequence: TGTGCCAGCAGTTTCCGGACTAGCGGGGAGTACGAGCAGTACTTC.

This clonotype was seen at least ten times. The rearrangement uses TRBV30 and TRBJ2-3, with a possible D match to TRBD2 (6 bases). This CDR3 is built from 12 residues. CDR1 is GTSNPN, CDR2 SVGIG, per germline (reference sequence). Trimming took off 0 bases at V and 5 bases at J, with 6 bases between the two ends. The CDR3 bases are TGTGCCTGGAGTGTAGCGGGAGATACGCAGTATTTT. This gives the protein CAWSVAGDTQYF.

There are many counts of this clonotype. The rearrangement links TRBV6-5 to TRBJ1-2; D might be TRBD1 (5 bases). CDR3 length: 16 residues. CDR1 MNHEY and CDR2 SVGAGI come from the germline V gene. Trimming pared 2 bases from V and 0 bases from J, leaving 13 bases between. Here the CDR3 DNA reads TGTGCCAGCAGTTACCTCTTAGGCAGGGCTAACTATGGCTACACCTTC. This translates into CASSYLLGRANYGYTF.

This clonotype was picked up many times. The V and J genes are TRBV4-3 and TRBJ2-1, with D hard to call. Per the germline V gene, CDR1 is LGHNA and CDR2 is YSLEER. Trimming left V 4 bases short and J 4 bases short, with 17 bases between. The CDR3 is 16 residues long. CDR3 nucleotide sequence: TGCGCCAGCAGCCGAGTACGGGCTACCATATACAATGAGCAGTTCTTC. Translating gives CASSRVRATIYNEQFF.

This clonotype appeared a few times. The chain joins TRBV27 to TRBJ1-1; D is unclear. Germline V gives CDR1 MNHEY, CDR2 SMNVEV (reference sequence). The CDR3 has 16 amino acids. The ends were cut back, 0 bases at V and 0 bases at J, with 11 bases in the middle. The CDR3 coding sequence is TGTGCCAGCAGTTTATCGGGCGAACCTATGAACACTGAAGCTTTCTTT. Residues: CASSLSGEPMNTEAFF.